This is a list of T cell receptor beta chains from one sample in a study of blood T cell repertoires in COVID-19. The assay was immunoSEQ multiplex PCR, and TCRdb's table has in-frame clones only and misses some. This sample has 190,000 or so clones, with 85% to 90% found just once. Material for sequencing was PBMCs or T cells enriched from blood (not recorded which). All receptors derive from a man aged 30 to 39 who had recovered from COVID-19. Both conserved end residues are trimmed from each CDR3.

v_call: TRBV5-4
j_call: TRBJ2-3
cdr3_aa: ASSFASGTDTQY

v_call: TRBV5-1
j_call: TRBJ2-7
cdr3_aa: ASSLNPRGGGEQY

v_call: TRBV12-3/TRBV12-4
j_call: TRBJ1-4
cdr3_aa: ASSLTGKLF

v_call: TRBV6-5
j_call: TRBJ1-4
cdr3_aa: ASSYWGDNEKLF

v_call: TRBV11-3
j_call: TRBJ2-1
cdr3_aa: ASSLGSRVGYSYNEQF

v_call: TRBV28
j_call: TRBJ1-5
cdr3_aa: ASTHRASNQPQH

v_call: TRBV21-1
j_call: TRBJ1-1
cdr3_aa: ASSNLAGMNTEAF

v_call: TRBV9
j_call: TRBJ2-1
cdr3_aa: ASSVSAGYNEQF

v_call: TRBV6-2/TRBV6-3
j_call: TRBJ1-4
cdr3_aa: ASSYSRGYDEKLF

v_call: TRBV4-1
j_call: TRBJ1-4
cdr3_aa: ASSQDYSTGLEKLF

v_call: TRBV5-4
j_call: TRBJ2-3
cdr3_aa: ASSSPRSGGNTGDTQY

v_call: TRBV6-5
j_call: TRBJ2-1
cdr3_aa: ASSSGTGVEQF

v_call: TRBV4-1
j_call: TRBJ2-4
cdr3_aa: ASSQPDRSAKNIQY

v_call: TRBV4-3
j_call: TRBJ1-1
cdr3_aa: ASSPGTLNTEAF

v_call: TRBV6-5
j_call: TRBJ2-5
cdr3_aa: ASNKRAGETQY

v_call: TRBV24-1
j_call: TRBJ2-3
cdr3_aa: ATSDFSDRGIKDTQY

v_call: TRBV29-1
j_call: TRBJ1-2
cdr3_aa: SVAPGLNYGYT

v_call: TRBV18
j_call: TRBJ1-2
cdr3_aa: ASSPVSTQGYGYT